Listed below are T cell receptor beta chains from one sample, sequenced in a study of tumor-infiltrating lymphocytes in primary liver carcinoma. TCRdb reanalysed the multiplex PCR reads using MiXCR and keeps one entry per CDR3 protein. The table lists under 200,000 distinct CDR3 sequences, around four fifths of them singletons. The sample consisted of tumor tissue from primary liver carcinoma. These receptors originate from a man aged 40-49 years with primary liver carcinoma and hepatitis B virus infection. Both conserved end residues are part of each CDR3. The D gene is left open where the match is weak. Not every row has a clone size; where given, it reads once, few, many or a size class.

>NA|11|TRBV6-5|TRBJ2-7|NA
CVSSPGREQYF
TGTGTCAGCAGCCCAGGCCGAGAGCAGTACTTC
>NA|11|TRBV4-2|TRBJ1-4|NA
CASSLGEKLLF
TGTGCCAGCAGCCTCGGGGAAAAACTGTTGTTT
>NA|16|TRBV29-1|TRBJ2-7|NA
CIAMTSGTDTPYKQYF
TGCATCGCCATGACATCTGGGACCGACACTCCCTACAAGCAGTACTTT
>NA|15|TRBV11-2|TRBJ2-6|few
CATQRPRSEANVLTF
TGTGCTACCCAGCGGCCGCGCTCTGAGGCCAACGTTCTGACTTTC
>TRBD1|19|TRBV6-2/TRBV6-3|TRBJ2-3|NA
CASSYTATGGVYSNQPQYF
TGTGCCAGCAGTTACACGGCGACAGGGGGGGTATATAGCAATCAGCCCCAGTATTTT
>NA|17|TRBV4-1|TRBJ2-1|NA
CASSPWARVISYNEQFF
TGCGCCAGCAGCCCGTGGGCGAGAGTGATTTCCTACAATGAGCAGTTCTTC
>NA|13|TRBV29-1|TRBJ1-2|few
CSVRSEGAYGYTF
TGCAGTGTGCGATCGGAGGGCGCCTATGGCTACACCTTC
>TRBD1|16|TRBV5-1|TRBJ1-6|NA
CAISDSLTGHNSPLHF
TGCGCCATCAGCGACAGTCTGACAGGGCATAATTCACCCCTCCACTTT
>NA|13|TRBV30|TRBJ2-1|NA
CAWIGMGNNEQFF
TGTGCCTGGATTGGCATGGGGAATAATGAGCAGTTCTTC
>TRBD1|13|TRBV19|TRBJ2-2|once
CASDRANTGELFF
TGTGCCAGTGACAGGGCGAATACCGGGGAGCTGTTTTTC
>NA|12|TRBV7-9|TRBJ2-7|NA
CANSLGLTEQYF
TGTGCCAACAGCCTCGGGCTAACGGAGCAGTACTTC
>NA|14|TRBV7-8|TRBJ2-5|NA
CASSLGSGQENQYF
TGTGCCAGCAGCTTGGGTAGTGGCCAAGAGAACCAGTACTTC
>NA|16|TRBV28|TRBJ1-5|NA
CASSPLRQCRNQPQHF
TGTGCCAGCAGTCCCCTAAGACAGTGCCGCAATCAGCCCCAGCATTTT
>NA|16|TRBV7-9|TRBJ2-2|NA
CASSLVLQGWAGELFF
TGTGCCAGCAGCTTAGTTCTTCAGGGTTGGGCTGGGGAGCTATTTTTT
>NA|15|TRBV5-6|TRBJ1-1|NA
CASSLEKITSTVAFF
TGTGCCAGCAGCTTGGAGAAGATTACGAGCACTGTAGCTTTCTTT
>NA|13|TRBV28|TRBJ2-7|NA
CASSPPFSYEQYF
TGTGCCAGCAGTCCCCCATTCTCCTACGAGCAGTACTTC
>NA|15|TRBV29-1|TRBJ2-7|NA
CSVRPCRVKSYGQYF
TGCAGCGTACGCCCTTGCAGGGTCAAGTCCTACGGGCAGTACTTT
>TRBD2|17|TRBV6-1|TRBJ2-1|NA
CASVTLGGTRLDNEQLF
TGTGCCAGCGTAACCCTCGGGGGGACCAGGCTTGACAATGAGCAGTTGTTC
>NA|14|TRBV6-1|TRBJ2-2|NA
CASSEGCLTGELFF
TGTGCCAGCAGTGAAGGGTGTCTCACCGGGGAGCTGTTTTTT
>TRBD2|18|TRBV29-1|TRBJ2-6|NA
CSVGGTSVSLPGTNVLTF
TGCAGCGTTGGAGGGACTAGCGTGAGCCTCCCTGGGACCAACGTCCTGACTTTC
>NA|16|TRBV11-1|TRBJ2-1|NA
CDSSPGSSEIYNKQFF
TGTGACAGTAGCCCAGGCAGTAGCGAGATCTACAATAAGCAGTTCTTC
>NA|17|TRBV11-2|TRBJ2-4|NA
CASSLDTNGVAKNIQYF
TGTGCCAGCAGCTTAGATACTAACGGGGTTGCCAAAAACATTCAGTACTTC
>TRBD1|13|TRBV29-1|TRBJ2-5|NA
CSVSSRGSETQYF
TGTAGCGTTTCATCCAGGGGGAGTGAGACCCAGTACTTC
>TRBD2|13|TRBV29-1|TRBJ2-7|NA
CSVGGVSTYEHYF
TGTAGCGTTGGGGGGGTATCGACCTACGAGCATTACTTC
>NA|13|TRBV5-4|TRBJ2-1|NA
CASSYRTCNEQFF
TGCGCCAGCAGCTACCGAACGTGCAATGAGCAGTTCTTC
>NA|15|TRBV29-1|TRBJ2-7|NA
CSVGGLGGSKYEQYF
TGTAGCGTCGGGGGGTTAGGGGGCAGTAAGTACGAGCAGTACTTC
>NA|11|TRBV29-1|TRBJ1-1|NA
CSVIESIEVFF
TGCAGCGTTATCGAGAGCATTGAAGTTTTCTTT
>NA|13|TRBV6-5|TRBJ2-1|NA
CISSSGPYNEHFF
TGTATCAGCAGTTCCGGCCCTTACAATGAGCATTTCTTC
>NA|11|TRBV9|TRBJ2-5|NA
CTSSFKETQYF
TGTACCAGCAGCTTTAAAGAGACCCAGTACTTC
>NA|13|TRBV14|TRBJ2-3|NA
CASSGRNTDTQYF
TGTGCCAGCAGCGGAAGAAACACAGATACGCAGTATTTT
>NA|13|TRBV14|TRBJ2-5|NA
CASSGFPQETQYF
TGTGCCAGCAGTGGGTTTCCCCAAGAGACCCAGTACTTC
>TRBD1|16|TRBV11-1|TRBJ2-1|NA
CASSQGQGIIQETQFF
TGTGCCAGCAGCCAGGGACAGGGGATAATTCAAGAGACACAGTTCTTC
>NA|15|TRBV4-1|TRBJ2-7|NA
CASSQDQALAMAQYF
TGTGCCAGCAGCCAAGATCAGGCACTAGCCATGGCGCAATACTTC